This T cell receptor beta chain is drawn from a study of control samples from healthy donors and cancer patients. The repertoire was sequenced with immunoSEQ multiplex PCR; TCRdb's copy has only in-frame clones and lacks some. This table holds about 20,000 clones, about 80% found once. The CDR3 spans 16 residues. Looked up from germline, CDR1 is MNHEY and CDR2 is SMNVEV (reference sequence). V was pared by 3 bases and J by 0 bases, with 11 bases between. Sequenced sample: PBMCs. This chain links TRBV27 with TRBJ2-2, with unresolved D. The sequence derives from a man aged 60 to 75 with head and neck cancer. DNA for the CDR3: TGTGCCAGCAGTTTCGTGTTTAGCACGAACACCGGGGAGCTGTTTTTT. This translates into CASSFVFSTNTGELFF.